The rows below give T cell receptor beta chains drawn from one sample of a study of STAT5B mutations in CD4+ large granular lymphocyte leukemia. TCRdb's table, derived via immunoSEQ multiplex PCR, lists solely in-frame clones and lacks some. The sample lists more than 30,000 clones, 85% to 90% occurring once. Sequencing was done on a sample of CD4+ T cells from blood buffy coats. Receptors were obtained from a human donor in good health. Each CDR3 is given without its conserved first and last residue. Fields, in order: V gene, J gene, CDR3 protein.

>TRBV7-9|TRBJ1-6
ASSLDPSPLH
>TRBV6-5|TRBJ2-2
ASSYEGTSTGELF
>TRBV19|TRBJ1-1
ASNQGQLNTEAF
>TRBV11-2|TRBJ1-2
ASSSPNDRGRYYT
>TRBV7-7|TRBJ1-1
ATPGHMNTEAF
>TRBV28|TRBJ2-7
ASLGGLAAPPRGREQY
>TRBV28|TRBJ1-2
ASSLLTGNYGYT
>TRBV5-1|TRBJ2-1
ASSSPGTVYNEQF
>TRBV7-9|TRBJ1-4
ASSTKGEKLF
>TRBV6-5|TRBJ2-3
ASSYATGADTQY
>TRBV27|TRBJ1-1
ASSLRGDNTEAF
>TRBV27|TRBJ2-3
ASSPPRAPITDTQY
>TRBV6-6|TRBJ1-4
ASGGRRYEKLF
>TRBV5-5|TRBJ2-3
ASSLAVGSSGSVNTDTQY
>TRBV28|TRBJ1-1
ASSRPQGVNTEAF
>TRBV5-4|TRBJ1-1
ASSLELNTEAF
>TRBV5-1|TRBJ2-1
ASSLPRGSIDEQF
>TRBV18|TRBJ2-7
ASSPTRDEQY
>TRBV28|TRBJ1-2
ASKLDGYT
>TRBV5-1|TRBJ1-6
ASSWGGSYNSPLH
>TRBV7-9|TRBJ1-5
ASSLAWDQPQH
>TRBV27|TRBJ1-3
ASSLSGAGTGNTIY
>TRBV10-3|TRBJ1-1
ATFPGRSNTEAF
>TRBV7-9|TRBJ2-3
ASSLALLRVSDTQY
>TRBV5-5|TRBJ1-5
ASSLGPGRGQPQH
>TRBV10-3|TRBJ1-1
AITPDGNTEAF
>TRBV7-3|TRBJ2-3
ASSSSTDTQY
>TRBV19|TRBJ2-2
ASRAPRGRVGGELF
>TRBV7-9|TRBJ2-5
ASSLGGGVETQY
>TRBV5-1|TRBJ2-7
ASNGGGYYEQY